This TCR beta chain was found in a study of blood T cell repertoires in COVID-19. About the study: Sites in the United States, Italy and Spain provided acute and convalescent COVID-19 samples. Sample material is recorded as cDNA or gDNA derived from T cells, B-cell-depleted T cells, or PBMCs.

This CDR3 spans 16 amino acids. Germline loops: CDR1 SGHRS, CDR2 YFSETQ. The V end lost 1 base, the J end lost 0 bases, and 13 bases lay between the germline ends. Under the authors' procedure: For nucleated cells, counts were estimated from reference gene primer amplification. Produced via immunoSEQ multiplex PCR; TCRdb's table is partial and in-frame only. The V and J calls and clone size come from that table; D and trimming were worked out from the DNA. The sample includes some 150,000 clones, about 91% of them seen just once. The specimen sequenced was peripheral blood. The chain carries TRBV5-1 and TRBJ1-1, with no clear D. The receptor comes from a woman in her fifties or sixties with acute or convalescent COVID-19. For the CDR3, the DNA is TGCGCCAGCAGCTTGAGAACGGGGAAAATGAACACTGAAGCTTTCTTT. It encodes CASSLRTGKMNTEAFF.